This TCR beta chain came from a study of beta chain features in type 1 diabetes. Sequencing targeted expressed TCRB transcripts, as all isolated RNA had been reverse transcribed. Sequenced by immunoSEQ multiplex PCR; TCRdb stores in-frame clones only, minus some. The repertoire holds about 220,000 clones, with approximately 10% as singletons. V lost 3 bases to trimming and J lost 6 bases, with 5 bases between them. The CDR3 is made up of 11 amino acids. Germline CDR1 MDHEN, CDR2 SYDVKM. The specimen sequenced was central memory CD4+ T cells from blood. The chain employs TRBV28 and TRBJ1-2, with D maybe TRBD1 (5 bases). This sequence originates from a man between 18 and 29 years old in good health. CDR3 residues: CASSFRDGYTF. DNA for the CDR3: TGTGCCAGCAGTTTCAGGGATGGCTACACCTTC.